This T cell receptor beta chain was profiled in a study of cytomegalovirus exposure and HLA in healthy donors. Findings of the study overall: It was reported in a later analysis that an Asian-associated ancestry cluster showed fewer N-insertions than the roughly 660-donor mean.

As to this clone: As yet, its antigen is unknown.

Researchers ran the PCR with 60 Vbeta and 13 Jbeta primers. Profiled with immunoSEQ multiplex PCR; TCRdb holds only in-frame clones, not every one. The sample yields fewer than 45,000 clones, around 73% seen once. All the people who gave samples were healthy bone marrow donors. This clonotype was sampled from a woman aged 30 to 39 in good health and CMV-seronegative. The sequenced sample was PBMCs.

The CDR3 coding sequence is TGTGCCAGCAGTGTAGAGACAGGGGGCAATCAGCCCCAGCATTTT. This gives the protein CASSVETGGNQPQHF. The V gene is TRBV6-1, the J gene TRBJ1-5; the match to TRBD1 covers 8 bases. V trimming: 4 bases; J trimming: 2 bases; junction bases outside the gene matches: 4. This CDR3 comprises 15 residues. Germline CDR1 and CDR2: MNHNS and SASEGT.